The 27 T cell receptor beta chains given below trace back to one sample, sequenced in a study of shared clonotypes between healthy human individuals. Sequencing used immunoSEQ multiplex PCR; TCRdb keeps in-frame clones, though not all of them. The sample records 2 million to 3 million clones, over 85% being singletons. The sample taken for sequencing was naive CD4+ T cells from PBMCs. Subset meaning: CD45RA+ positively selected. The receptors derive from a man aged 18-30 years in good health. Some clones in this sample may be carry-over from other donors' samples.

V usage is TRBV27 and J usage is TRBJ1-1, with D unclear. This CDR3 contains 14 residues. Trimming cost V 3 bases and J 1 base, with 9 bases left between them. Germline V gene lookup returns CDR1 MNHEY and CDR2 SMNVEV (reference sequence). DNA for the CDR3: TGTGCCAGCAGTTTCGCGGACCCGAACACTGAAGCTTTCTTT. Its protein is CASSFADPNTEAFF.

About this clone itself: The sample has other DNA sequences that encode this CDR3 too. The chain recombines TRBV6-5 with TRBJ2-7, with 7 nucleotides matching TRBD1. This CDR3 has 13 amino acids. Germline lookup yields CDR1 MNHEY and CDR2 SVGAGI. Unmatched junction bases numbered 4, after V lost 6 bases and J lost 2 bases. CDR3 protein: CASRRDSPYEQYF. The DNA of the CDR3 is TGTGCCAGCAGACGGGACAGTCCCTACGAGCAGTACTTC.

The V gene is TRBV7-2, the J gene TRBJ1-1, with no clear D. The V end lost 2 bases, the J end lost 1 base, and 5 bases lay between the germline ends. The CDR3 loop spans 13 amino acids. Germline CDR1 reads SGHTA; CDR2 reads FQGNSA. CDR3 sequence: CASSLPPNTEAFF. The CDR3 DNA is TGTGCCAGCAGCTTACCCCCGAACACTGAAGCTTTCTTT.

CDR3 in amino acids: CASSSSGGVQKNIQYF. CDR3 nucleotide sequence: TGCGCCAGCAGCTCGTCGGGAGGGGTGCAAAAAAACATTCAGTACTTC. J is TRBJ2-4 and V is TRBV5-1; 8 nucleotides line up with TRBD2. Unmatched junction bases numbered 9, after V lost 3 bases and J lost 4 bases. There are 16 residues in the CDR3. The V gene's germline CDR1 is SGHRS and CDR2 YFSETQ.

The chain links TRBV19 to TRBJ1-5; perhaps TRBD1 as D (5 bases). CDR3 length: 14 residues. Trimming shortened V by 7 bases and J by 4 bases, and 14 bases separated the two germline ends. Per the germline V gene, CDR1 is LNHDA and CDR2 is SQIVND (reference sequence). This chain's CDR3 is CASNPSGGNQPQHF. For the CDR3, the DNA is TGTGCCAGTAACCCCAGCGGGGGGAATCAGCCCCAGCATTTT.

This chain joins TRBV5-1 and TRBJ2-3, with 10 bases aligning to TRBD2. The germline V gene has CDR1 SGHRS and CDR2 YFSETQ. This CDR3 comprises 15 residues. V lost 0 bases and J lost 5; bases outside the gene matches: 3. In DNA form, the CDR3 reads TGCGCCAGCAGCTTGGATTGGACTAGCGGAGATACGCAGTATTTT. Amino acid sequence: CASSLDWTSGDTQYF.

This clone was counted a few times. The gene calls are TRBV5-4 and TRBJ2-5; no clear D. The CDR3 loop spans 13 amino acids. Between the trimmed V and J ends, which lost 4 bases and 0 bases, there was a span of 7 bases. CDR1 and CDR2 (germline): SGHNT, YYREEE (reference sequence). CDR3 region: CASSRRYQETQYF. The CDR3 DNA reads TGTGCCAGCAGCAGACGGTACCAAGAGACCCAGTACTTC.

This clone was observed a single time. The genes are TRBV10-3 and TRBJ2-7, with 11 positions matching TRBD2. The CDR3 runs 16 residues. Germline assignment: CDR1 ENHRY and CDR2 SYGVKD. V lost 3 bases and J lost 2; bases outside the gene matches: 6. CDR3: CAISDATSGKAYEQYF. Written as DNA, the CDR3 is TGTGCCATCAGTGATGCGACTAGCGGGAAGGCCTACGAGCAGTACTTC.

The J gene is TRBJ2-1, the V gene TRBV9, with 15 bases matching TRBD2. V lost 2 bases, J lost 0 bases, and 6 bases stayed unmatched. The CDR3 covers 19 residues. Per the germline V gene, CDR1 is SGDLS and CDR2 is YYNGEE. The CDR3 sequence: CASSVGLAGGPSSYNEQFF. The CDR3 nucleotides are TGTGCCAGCAGCGTTGGACTAGCGGGAGGGCCGAGCTCCTACAATGAGCAGTTCTTC.

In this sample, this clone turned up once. The DNA for the CDR3 is TGTGCCAGCAGCCAGCTCGGAGGGGCTCGGGGCTACACCTTC. Translation gives CASSQLGGARGYTF. The rearrangement uses TRBV14 and TRBJ1-2; D may be TRBD1 (5 bases). Germline CDR1 reads SGHDN; CDR2 reads FVKESK. This CDR3 contains 14 residues. Between the trimmed V and J ends, which lost 3 bases and 8 bases, there was a span of 16 bases. The whole variable domain, remainder taken from reference TRBV14 and TRBJ1-2, is EAGVTQFPSHSVIEKGQTVTLRCDPISGHDNLYWYRRVMGKEIKFLLHFVKESKQDESGMPNNRFLAERTGGTYSTLKVQPAELEDSGVYFCASSQLGGARGYTFGSGTRLTVV.

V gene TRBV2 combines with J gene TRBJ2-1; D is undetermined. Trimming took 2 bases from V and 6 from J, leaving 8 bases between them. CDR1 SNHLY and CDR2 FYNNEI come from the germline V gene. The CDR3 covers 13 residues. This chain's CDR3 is CASSERASNEQFF. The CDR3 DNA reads TGTGCCAGCAGTGAAAGGGCGTCCAATGAGCAGTTCTTC.

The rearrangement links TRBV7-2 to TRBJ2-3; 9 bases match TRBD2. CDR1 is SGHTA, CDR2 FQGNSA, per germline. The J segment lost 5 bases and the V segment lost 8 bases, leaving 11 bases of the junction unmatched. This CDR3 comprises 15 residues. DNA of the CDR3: TGTGCCAGCCCGGCGCGGGAGGGCCTCGGAGATACGCAGTATTTT. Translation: CASPAREGLGDTQYF.

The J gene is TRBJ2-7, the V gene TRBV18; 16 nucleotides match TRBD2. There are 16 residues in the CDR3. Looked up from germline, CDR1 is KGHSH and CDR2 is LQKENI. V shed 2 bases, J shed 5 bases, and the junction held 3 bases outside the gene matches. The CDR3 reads CASSPGTSGRVHEQYF. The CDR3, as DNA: TGTGCCAGCTCACCAGGGACTAGCGGGAGGGTCCACGAGCAGTACTTC.

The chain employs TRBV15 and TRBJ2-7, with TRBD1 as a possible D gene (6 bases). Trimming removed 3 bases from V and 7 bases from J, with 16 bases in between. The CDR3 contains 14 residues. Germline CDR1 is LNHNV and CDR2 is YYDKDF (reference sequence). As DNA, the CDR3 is TGTGCCACCAGCAGCCCGACAGGATCAGGGGAGCAGTACTTC. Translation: CATSSPTGSGEQYF.

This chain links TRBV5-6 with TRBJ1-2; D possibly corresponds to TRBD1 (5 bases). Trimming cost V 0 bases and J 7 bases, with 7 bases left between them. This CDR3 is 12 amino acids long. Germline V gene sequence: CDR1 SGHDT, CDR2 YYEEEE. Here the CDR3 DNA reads TGTGCCAGCAGCTTGGGCAGGGTTGGCTACACCTTC. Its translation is CASSLGRVGYTF. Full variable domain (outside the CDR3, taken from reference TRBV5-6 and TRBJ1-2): DAGVTQSPTHLIKTRGQQVTLRCSPKSGHDTVSWYQQALGQGPQFIFQYYEEEERQRGNFPDRFSGHQFPNYSSELNVNALLLGDSALYLCASSLGRVGYTFGSGTRLTVV.

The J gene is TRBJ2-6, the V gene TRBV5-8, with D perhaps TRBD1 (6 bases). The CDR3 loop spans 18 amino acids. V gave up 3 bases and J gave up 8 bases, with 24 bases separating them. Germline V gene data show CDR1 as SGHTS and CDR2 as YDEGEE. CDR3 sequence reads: CASSSTGKGFIRTNVLTF. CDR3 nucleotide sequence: TGTGCCAGCAGCTCGACAGGCAAGGGGTTCATTAGGACCAACGTCCTGACTTTC.

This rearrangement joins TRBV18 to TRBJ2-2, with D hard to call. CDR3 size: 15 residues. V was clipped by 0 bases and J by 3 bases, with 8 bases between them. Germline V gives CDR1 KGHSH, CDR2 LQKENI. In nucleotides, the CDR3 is TGTGCCAGCTCACCACCGGGCAGGCACACCGGGGAGCTGTTTTTT. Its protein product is CASSPPGRHTGELFF.

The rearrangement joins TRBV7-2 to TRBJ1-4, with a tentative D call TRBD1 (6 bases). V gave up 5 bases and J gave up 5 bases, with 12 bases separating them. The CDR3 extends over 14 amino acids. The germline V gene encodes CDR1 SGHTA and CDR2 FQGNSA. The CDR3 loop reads CASSPEGGNEKLFF. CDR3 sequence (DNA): TGTGCCAGCAGCCCCGAAGGGGGGAATGAAAAACTGTTTTTT.

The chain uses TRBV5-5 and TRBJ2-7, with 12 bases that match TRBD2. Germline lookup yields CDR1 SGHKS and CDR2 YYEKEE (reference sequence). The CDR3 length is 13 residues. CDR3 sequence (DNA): TGTGGGACTAGCGGGGCGTTAGTGGGGGAGCAGTACTTC. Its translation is CGTSGALVGEQYF.

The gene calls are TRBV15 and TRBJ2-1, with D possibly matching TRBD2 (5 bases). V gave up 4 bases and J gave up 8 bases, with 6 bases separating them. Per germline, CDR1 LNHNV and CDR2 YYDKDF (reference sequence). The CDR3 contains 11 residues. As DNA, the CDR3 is TGTGCCACCAGCACGGACTATGAGCAGTTCTTC. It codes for CATSTDYEQFF.

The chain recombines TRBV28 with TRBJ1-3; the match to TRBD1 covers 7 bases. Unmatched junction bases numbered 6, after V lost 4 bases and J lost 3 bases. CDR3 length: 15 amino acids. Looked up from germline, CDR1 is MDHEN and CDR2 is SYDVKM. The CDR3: CASSSGDSLGNTIYF. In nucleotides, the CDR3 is TGTGCCAGCAGTTCCGGGGACAGTCTTGGAAACACCATATATTTT.

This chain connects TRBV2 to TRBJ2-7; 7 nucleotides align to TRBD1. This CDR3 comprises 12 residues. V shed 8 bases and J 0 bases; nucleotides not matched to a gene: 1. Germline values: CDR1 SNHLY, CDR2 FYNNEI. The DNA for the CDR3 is TGTGCCAGCTGGGACAGCTCCTACGAGCAGTACTTC. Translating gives CASWDSSYEQYF.

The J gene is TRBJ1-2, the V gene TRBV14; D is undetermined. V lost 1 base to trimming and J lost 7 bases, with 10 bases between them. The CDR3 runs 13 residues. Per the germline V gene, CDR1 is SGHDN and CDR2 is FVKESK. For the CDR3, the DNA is TGTGCCAGCAGCCAAGTCCCACGTTTTGGCTACACCTTC. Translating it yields CASSQVPRFGYTF.

Here the CDR3 reads CASLLPGVTGELFF. The CDR3 DNA sequence: TGTGCCAGCCTTTTACCAGGGGTGACCGGGGAGCTGTTTTTT. The chain couples TRBV28 to TRBJ2-2, with a weak D call TRBD1 (6 bases). This CDR3 is 14 amino acids long. V was clipped by 8 bases and J by 5 bases, with 15 bases between them. Germline V CDR1 and CDR2: MDHEN, SYDVKM.

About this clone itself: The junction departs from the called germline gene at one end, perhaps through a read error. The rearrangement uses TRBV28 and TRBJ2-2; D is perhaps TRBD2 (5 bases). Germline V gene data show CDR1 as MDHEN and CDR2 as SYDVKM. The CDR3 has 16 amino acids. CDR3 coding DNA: TGTGCCAGCAGTTTCGGACTTTCGGCCAACAGCGGGGAGCTGTTTTTT. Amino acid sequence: CASSFGLSANSGELFF.

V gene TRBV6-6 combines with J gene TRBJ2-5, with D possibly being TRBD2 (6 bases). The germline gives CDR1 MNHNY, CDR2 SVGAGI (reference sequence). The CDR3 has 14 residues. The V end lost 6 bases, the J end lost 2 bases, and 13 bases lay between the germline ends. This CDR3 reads CASSPIGSQETQYF. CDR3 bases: TGTGCCAGCAGCCCAATCGGGAGTCAAGAGACCCAGTACTTC.

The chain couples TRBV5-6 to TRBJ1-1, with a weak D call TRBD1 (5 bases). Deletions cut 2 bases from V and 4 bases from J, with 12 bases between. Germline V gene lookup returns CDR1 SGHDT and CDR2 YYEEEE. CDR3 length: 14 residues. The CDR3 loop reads CASSLSGSGTEAFF. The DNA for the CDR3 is TGTGCCAGCAGCTTATCAGGGTCTGGCACTGAAGCTTTCTTT.